This entry features one TCR beta chain sequence. Its antigen is not known. The sample comes from a study of T-cell memory formation after mild COVID-19. Whole-study findings and limits: Contracting CD4+ clones sat mainly in CM and EM; CD8+ in EMRA. Contracting clones from day 15 to 85 showed balanced CD4/CD8; later expanders favored CD4+. A subset of responding clones appeared in pre-infection memory, suggesting cross-reactive memory joined.

MiXCR, applied by TCRdb to the 5' RACE reads, yields one record per CDR3 protein. The top ten hold roughly 14% of the sample, which has hundreds of thousands of distinct CDR3 sequences, 25% to 30% seen once. With V trimmed by 4 bases and J by 1 base, 3 bases remained unmatched. CDR1 is LNHDA, CDR2 SQIVND, per germline (reference sequence). The CDR3 sequence is 14 residues long. Sequenced: PBMCs or a T cell subset sorted from them (not recorded which). The TCR originated in an adult woman who had mild COVID-19 (a few samples of this study predate the infection). Cell type and time point are not known. The V gene is TRBV19, the J gene TRBJ2-7; 8 nucleotides align to TRBD2. CDR3 protein: CASSTAGESYEQYF. The CDR3 nucleotides read TGTGCCAGTAGTACAGCGGGAGAATCCTACGAGCAGTACTTC. Full variable domain (rest looked up from reference TRBV19 and TRBJ2-7): DGGITQSPKYLFRKEGQNVTLSCEQNLNHDAMYWYRQDPGQGLRLIYYSQIVNDFQKGDIAEGYSVSREKKESFPLTVTSAQKNPTAFYLCASSTAGESYEQYFGPGTRLTVT.